The 21 T cell receptor beta chains below come from one sample, sequenced in a study of blood T cell repertoires in COVID-19. Libraries were prepared by immunoSEQ multiplex PCR; TCRdb keeps only in-frame clonotypes and omits some of them. The sample contains fewer than 40,000 clones, about 90% of which appear only once. Sequenced: peripheral blood. The origin of the receptors is a man aged 60-69 years with active COVID-19.

This rearrangement joins TRBV4-2 to TRBJ2-7; no clear D gene. The germline V gene has CDR1 LGHNA and CDR2 YNFKEQ. This CDR3 contains 15 residues. V dropped 0 bases and J dropped 3 bases, with 12 bases sitting between them. DNA for the CDR3: TGTGCCAGCAGCCAAGACCCGGCGTCTAGCTACGAGCAGTACTTC. This translates into CASSQDPASSYEQYF.

This chain joins TRBV10-2 and TRBJ2-1; 8 bases line up with TRBD2. CDR3 length: 13 residues. Germline CDR1 WSHSY, CDR2 SAAADI. J lost 3 bases, V lost 10 bases, and 5 bases had no gene match. CDR3 amino acids: CATRSGIYNEQFF. CDR3 DNA sequence: TGCGCCACCCGTAGCGGGATCTACAATGAGCAGTTCTTC.

V usage is TRBV2 and J usage is TRBJ2-3, with D possibly TRBD2 on 5 matching bases. Germline V CDR1 and CDR2: SNHLY, FYNNEI. CDR3 length: 14 residues. V was cut by 4 bases and J by 6 bases, with 14 bases left in between. The CDR3 sequence is CASSVDGNLDTQYF. For the CDR3, the DNA is TGTGCCAGCAGTGTGGACGGGAACCTGGATACGCAGTATTTT.

The rearrangement uses TRBV30 and TRBJ2-3, with a tentative D call TRBD2 (5 bases). This CDR3 is 13 amino acids long. The germline CDR1 and CDR2 sequences are GTSNPN and SVGIG (reference sequence). The ends were cut back, 0 bases at V and 4 bases at J, with 8 bases in the middle. CDR3 loop: CAWSVRGADTQYF. The DNA for the CDR3 is TGTGCCTGGAGTGTACGGGGAGCAGATACGCAGTATTTT.

This rearrangement joins TRBV5-6 to TRBJ2-3, with 9 nucleotides matching TRBD1. The germline gives CDR1 SGHDT, CDR2 YYEEEE. The CDR3 has 14 residues. After removal of 4 bases from V and 1 base from J, the junction contained 1 base not matched to a gene. CDR3 in DNA: TGTGCCAGCAGCCGGGACAGGGGCACAGATACGCAGTATTTT. This translates into CASSRDRGTDTQYF.

The genes are TRBV27 and TRBJ2-7; 7 positions match TRBD2. From germline, CDR1 is MNHEY and CDR2 SMNVEV (reference sequence). Unmatched junction bases numbered 9, after V lost 0 bases and J lost 4 bases. The CDR3 totals 16 residues. Here the CDR3 DNA reads TGTGCCAGCAGTTTATCGAACCTAGCGGCGACTTACGAGCAGTACTTC. Translation gives CASSLSNLAATYEQYF.

The J gene is TRBJ1-6, the V gene TRBV28; 10 bases agree with TRBD1. The CDR3 length is 15 residues. V lost 7 bases and J lost 8; bases outside the gene matches: 8. The germline gives CDR1 MDHEN, CDR2 SYDVKM. The CDR3 DNA reads as TGTGCCAGCACCCGAGGAGGGACAGGGGATTCACCCCTCCACTTT. This translates into CASTRGGTGDSPLHF. Full variable domain (missing parts from reference TRBV28 and TRBJ1-6): DVKVTQSSRYLVKRTGEKVFLECVQDMDHENMFWYRQDPGLGLRLIYFSYDVKMKEKGDIPEGYSVSREKKERFSLILESASTNQTSMYLCASTRGGTGDSPLHFGNGTRLTVT.

The V and J genes are TRBV6-5 and TRBJ1-1; D might be TRBD1 (6 bases). Deletions cut 6 bases from V and 0 bases from J, with 14 bases between. Germline V CDR1 and CDR2: MNHEY, SVGAGI. The CDR3 spans 15 residues. The CDR3 sequence is CASSPSTGLNTEAFF. Written as DNA, the CDR3 is TGTGCCAGCAGCCCCTCGACAGGTTTGAACACTGAAGCTTTCTTT.

This chain joins TRBV9 and TRBJ2-2, with 10 bases that match TRBD2. V shed 0 bases and J 6 bases; nucleotides not matched to a gene: 14. The CDR3 is 19 amino acids. The germline V gene encodes CDR1 SGDLS and CDR2 YYNGEE. CDR3 sequence reads: CASSVDPWGLAGVAGELFF. The CDR3 DNA is TGTGCCAGCAGCGTAGACCCTTGGGGGCTAGCGGGAGTTGCCGGGGAGCTGTTTTTT.

This chain connects TRBV13 to TRBJ2-3; 7 positions agree with TRBD2. This CDR3 has 17 residues. The junction had 10 bases not matched to a gene; V was cut back by 2 bases and J by 2 bases. The germline V gene has CDR1 PRHDT and CDR2 FYEKMQ (reference sequence). The CDR3 loop is CASSLTGWERDTDTQYF. As DNA, the CDR3 is TGTGCCAGCAGCTTAACCGGGTGGGAGCGGGACACAGATACGCAGTATTTT. Full variable domain (rest looked up from reference TRBV13 and TRBJ2-3): AAGVIQSPRHLIKEKRETATLKCYPIPRHDTVYWYQQGPGQDPQFLISFYEKMQSDKGSIPDRFSAQQFSDYHSELNMSSLELGDSALYFCASSLTGWERDTDTQYFGPGTRLTVL.

The CDR3 loop reads CASKAGFGYTF. The CDR3 DNA reads as TGTGCCAGCAAGGCGGGGTTCGGCTACACCTTC. The V call is TRBV6-5, the J call TRBJ1-2; D is ambiguous. Trimming removed 7 bases from V and 8 bases from J, with 11 bases in between. The CDR3 contains 11 residues. Germline loops: CDR1 MNHEY, CDR2 SVGAGI.

This clone is a singleton in its sample. The chain employs TRBV19 and TRBJ2-7; 11 nucleotides agree with TRBD1. Trimming cost V 4 bases and J 3 bases; bases outside gene matches: 5. CDR1 is LNHDA, CDR2 SQIVND, per germline (reference sequence). This CDR3 spans 15 amino acids. CDR3 in amino acids: CASSRSGQGDYEQYF. DNA of the CDR3: TGTGCCAGTAGTAGATCGGGACAGGGGGACTACGAGCAGTACTTC.

V usage is TRBV6-6 and J usage is TRBJ1-5; 8 positions agree with TRBD1. Germline-derived CDR1 and CDR2 are MNHNY and SVGAGI (reference sequence). The CDR3 extends over 14 amino acids. V was pared by 4 bases and J by 4 bases, with 3 bases of the junction left unmatched. This CDR3 reads CASSSRQGNQPQHF. The CDR3 DNA reads as TGTGCCAGCAGTTCCCGACAGGGGAATCAGCCCCAGCATTTT.

The chain recombines TRBV12-3 or TRBV12-4 with TRBJ2-3; D call uncertain. There are 12 residues in the CDR3. Trimming cost V 6 bases and J 2 bases, with 6 bases left between them. The CDR3: CASSPNTDTQYF. The CDR3 DNA reads as TGTGCCAGCAGCCCTAACACAGATACGCAGTATTTT.

The chain couples TRBV28 to TRBJ2-7; 9 bases line up with TRBD2. The V gene's germline CDR1 is MDHEN and CDR2 SYDVKM. The CDR3 has 16 residues. The V segment lost 5 bases and the J segment 0 bases; nucleotides outside the gene matches: 8. The DNA of the CDR3 is TGTGCCAGCAGTCCCATAAGGGGACTAGCCTCCTACGAGCAGTACTTC. Translated, it gives CASSPIRGLASYEQYF. Variable domain in full (rest from reference TRBV28 and TRBJ2-7): DVKVTQSSRYLVKRTGEKVFLECVQDMDHENMFWYRQDPGLGLRLIYFSYDVKMKEKGDIPEGYSVSREKKERFSLILESASTNQTSMYLCASSPIRGLASYEQYFGPGTRLTVT.

The J gene is TRBJ2-3, the V gene TRBV5-6, with D maybe TRBD2 (6 bases). Germline lookup yields CDR1 SGHDT and CDR2 YYEEEE. Trimming removed 0 bases at V and 4 bases at J, with 12 bases between. The CDR3 covers 15 residues. The CDR3 sequence: CASSLVGGGPDTQYF. The CDR3 nucleotides read TGTGCCAGCAGCTTGGTCGGGGGAGGTCCAGATACGCAGTATTTT. Together with reference TRBV5-6 and TRBJ2-3, the CDR3 gives the full variable domain: DAGVTQSPTHLIKTRGQQVTLRCSPKSGHDTVSWYQQALGQGPQFIFQYYEEEERQRGNFPDRFSGHQFPNYSSELNVNALLLGDSALYLCASSLVGGGPDTQYFGPGTRLTVL.

CDR3 bases: TGTGCCAGTAAGGGGGCAGTGACGAACAATCAGCCCCAGCATTTT. It is translated as CASKGAVTNNQPQHF. The chain carries TRBV19 and TRBJ1-5; 7 bases fit TRBD1. CDR1 and CDR2 from the germline V gene are LNHDA and SQIVND (reference sequence). The CDR3 consists of 15 residues. The trim removed 7 bases at V and 3 bases at J, leaving 9 bases unmatched.

The rearrangement links TRBV6-5 to TRBJ1-2; D might be TRBD1 (6 bases). Germline V CDR1 and CDR2: MNHEY, SVGAGI. The V end was cut by 1 base, the J end by 4 bases, with 10 bases between. The CDR3 has 14 residues. CDR3 region: CASSYLGAFYGYTF. The CDR3 bases are TGTGCCAGCAGTTACTTGGGGGCGTTCTATGGCTACACCTTC.

The chain uses TRBV4-1 and TRBJ2-5, with TRBD1 identical over 7 bases. This CDR3 contains 17 residues. Germline CDR1 is MGHRA and CDR2 is YSYEKL. V shed 0 bases and J 2 bases; nucleotides not matched to a gene: 9. The CDR3 loop is CASSQDVRGRLQETQYF. DNA of the CDR3: TGCGCCAGCAGCCAAGATGTGAGGGGGCGGTTACAAGAGACCCAGTACTTC.

The chain is built from TRBV18 and TRBJ2-7; weak D call: TRBD2 (6 bases). Between the trimmed V and J ends, which lost 2 bases and 0 bases, there was a span of 11 bases. CDR3 length equals 15 residues. The germline gives CDR1 KGHSH, CDR2 LQKENI. DNA of the CDR3: TGTGCCAGCTCACCATCTAGCGTCAGCTCCTACGAGCAGTACTTC. Protein: CASSPSSVSSYEQYF. The entire variable domain, with the rest obtained from reference TRBV18 and TRBJ2-7, is as follows: NAGVMQNPRHLVRRRGQEARLRCSPMKGHSHVYWYRQLPEEGLKFMVYLQKENIIDESGMPKERFSAEFPKEGPSILRIQQVVRGDSAAYFCASSPSSVSSYEQYFGPGTRLTVT.

The chain couples TRBV5-1 to TRBJ2-3, with D perhaps TRBD1 (6 bases). Trimming shortened V by 2 bases and J by 2 bases, and 12 bases separated the two germline ends. The CDR3 consists of 15 residues. Per germline, CDR1 SGHRS and CDR2 YFSETQ. The CDR3 loop reads CASSFPQGTTDTQYF. The CDR3 DNA reads as TGCGCCAGCAGCTTTCCGCAGGGGACCACAGATACGCAGTATTTT.